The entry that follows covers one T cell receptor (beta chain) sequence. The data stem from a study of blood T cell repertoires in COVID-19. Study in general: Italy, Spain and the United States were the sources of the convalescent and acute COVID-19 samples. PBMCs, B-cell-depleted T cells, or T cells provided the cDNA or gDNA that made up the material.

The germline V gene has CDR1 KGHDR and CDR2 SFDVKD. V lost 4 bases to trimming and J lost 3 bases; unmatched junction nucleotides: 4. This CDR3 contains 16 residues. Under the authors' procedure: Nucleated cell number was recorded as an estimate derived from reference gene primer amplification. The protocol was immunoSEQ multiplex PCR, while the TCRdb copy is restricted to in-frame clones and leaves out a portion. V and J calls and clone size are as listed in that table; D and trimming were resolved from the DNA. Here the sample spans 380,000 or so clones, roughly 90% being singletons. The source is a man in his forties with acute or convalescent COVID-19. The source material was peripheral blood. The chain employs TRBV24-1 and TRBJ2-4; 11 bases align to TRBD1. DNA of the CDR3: TGTGCCACCAGTGAGGGGGGGACAGGGGGCAAAAACATTCAGTACTTC. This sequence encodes CATSEGGTGGKNIQYF.